This passage covers 29 T cell receptor beta chains from one sample sequenced in a study of Ad26.COV2.S vaccination and SARS-CoV-2 variants. The treatment was: roughly 19 received Ad26.COV2.S at low or high dose, single or two shots; five or six received placebo; per-sample allocation not given. Sampling took place 63 days after the first vaccine or placebo injection. The assay was immunoSEQ multiplex PCR, and TCRdb's table has in-frame clones only and misses some. Of some 270,000 clones in the sample, around nine tenths were seen once. The starting material was peripheral blood, obtained in a trial of Ad26.COV2.S vaccine versus placebo. Source of these receptors: a person aged 18-60 years who received the Ad26.COV2.S COVID-19 vaccine or a placebo.

The J gene is TRBJ2-1, the V gene TRBV7-3; 12 bases agree with TRBD2. V shed 5 bases and J 4 bases; nucleotides not matched to a gene: 3. Germline V CDR1 and CDR2: SGHTA, FQGTGA. The CDR3 totals 15 residues. CDR3 sequence (DNA): TGTGCCAGCAGCACAGGACTAGCGGGGTACAATGAGCAGTTCTTC. This encodes CASSTGLAGYNEQFF.

The genes are TRBV21-1 and TRBJ1-6. TRBV21-1 is deemed a pseudogene. CDR3 length equals 13 residues. CDR3 coding DNA: TGTGTCGGCAGGATCCTCTATAATTCACCCCTCCACTTT. Translation gives CVGRILYNSPLHF.

This chain connects TRBV4-3 to TRBJ2-1, with D unresolved. The CDR3 consists of 15 residues. V was pared by 0 bases and J by 0 bases, with 6 bases between. The germline V gene encodes CDR1 LGHNA and CDR2 YSLEER. CDR3 sequence: CASSQESASYNEQFF. The CDR3 nucleotides are TGCGCCAGCAGCCAAGAGTCAGCCTCCTACAATGAGCAGTTCTTC.

Here the CDR3 reads CASRKGLSNQPQHF. The CDR3 bases are TGTGCCAGCAGAAAAGGACTGAGCAATCAGCCCCAGCATTTT. V is TRBV5-6 and J is TRBJ1-5; D gene unclear. With 5 bases removed from V and 1 base from J, the gap between germline ends came to 10 bases. The CDR3 consists of 14 residues. CDR1 and CDR2 (germline): SGHDT, YYEEEE.

V is TRBV7-2 and J is TRBJ1-2; 10 nucleotides match TRBD1. CDR1 and CDR2 from the germline V gene are SGHTA and FQGNSA. This CDR3 has 16 amino acids. V shed 5 bases, J shed 4 bases, and the junction held 10 bases outside the gene matches. CDR3 nucleotide sequence: TGTGCCAGCAGCGGCTGGGGACAGGGGCGGGGCTATGGCTACACCTTC. Translated: CASSGWGQGRGYGYTF.

The CDR3 DNA sequence: TGTGCCACCAGTGACGCGACTAGCGGGGGGGTCACCGGGGAGCTGTTTTTT. Amino acids: CATSDATSGGVTGELFF. The chain combines TRBV24-1 with TRBJ2-2; 14 bases match TRBD2. Looked up from germline, CDR1 is KGHDR and CDR2 is SFDVKD. The CDR3 is 17 amino acids. J was trimmed by 4 bases and V by 4 bases; bases with no gene match: 4.

The chain links TRBV9 to TRBJ2-7, with TRBD1 matching over 7 bases. Per germline, CDR1 SGDLS and CDR2 YYNGEE. The ends lost 0 bases at V and 0 bases at J; junction bases unmatched: 3. This CDR3 comprises 15 residues. The CDR3 DNA follows: TGTGCCAGCAGCGTAGGGGGACAGAGCTCCTACGAGCAGTACTTC. Amino acids: CASSVGGQSSYEQYF.

The chain carries TRBV18 and TRBJ2-1; 10 bases line up with TRBD2. CDR1 is KGHSH, CDR2 LQKENI, per germline. V was clipped by 0 bases and J by 3 bases; unmatched bases: 2. CDR3 length equals 16 residues. CDR3 nucleotides: TGTGCCAGCTCACCACCTCTAGCGGGGGACTACAATGAGCAGTTCTTC. It encodes CASSPPLAGDYNEQFF.

Here the CDR3 reads CASSPQGRKETQYF. CDR3 DNA: TGCGCCAGCAGCCCCCAGGGGCGGAAAGAGACCCAGTACTTC. The J gene is TRBJ2-5, the V gene TRBV4-1; maybe TRBD1 (6 bases). The CDR3 totals 14 residues. V dropped 4 bases and J dropped 3 bases, with 12 bases sitting between them. The germline V gene encodes CDR1 MGHRA and CDR2 YSYEKL.

The chain combines TRBV7-3 with TRBJ1-2, with TRBD1 matching over 8 bases. CDR1 is SGHTA, CDR2 FQGTGA, per germline. V dropped 2 bases and J dropped 8; count of bases not matched to a gene: 13. The length of the CDR3 is 16 residues. The CDR3 DNA sequence: TGTGCCAGCAGCTTACTCGGATGGGGACAGGAGGAAGGCTACACCTTC. As protein: CASSLLGWGQEEGYTF. Variable domain in full (rest from reference TRBV7-3 and TRBJ1-2): GAGVSQTPSNKVTEKGKYVELRCDPISGHTALYWYRQSLGQGPEFLIYFQGTGAADDSGLPNDRFFAVRPEGSVSTLKIQRTERGDSAVYLCASSLLGWGQEEGYTFGSGTRLTVV.

J is TRBJ2-1 and V is TRBV4-2; 12 bases match TRBD2. The CDR3 is 15 residues long. V dropped 3 bases and J dropped 6; count of bases not matched to a gene: 3. Germline V gene data show CDR1 as LGHNA and CDR2 as YNFKEQ. CDR3 DNA sequence: TGTGCCAGCAGCCAGGAGACTAGCGGGAGCAATGAGCAGTTCTTC. This gives the protein CASSQETSGSNEQFF.

The V gene is TRBV5-8, the J gene TRBJ2-7, with D perhaps matching TRBD2 (6 bases). Between the trimmed V and J ends, which lost 0 bases and 5 bases, there was a span of 15 bases. Germline V gene data show CDR1 as SGHTS and CDR2 as YDEGEE. CDR3 length: 15 residues. This CDR3 is CASSLGGREVDEQYF. The CDR3 DNA follows: TGTGCCAGCAGCTTGGGCGGCAGGGAGGTGGACGAGCAGTACTTC. The complete variable domain, with remaining parts taken from reference TRBV5-8 and TRBJ2-7, reads EAGVTQSPTHLIKTRGQQATLRCSPISGHTSVYWYQQALGLGLQFLLWYDEGEERNRGNFPPRFSGRQFPNYSSELNVNALELEDSALYLCASSLGGREVDEQYFGPGTRLTVT.

The chain couples TRBV5-1 to TRBJ1-1; perhaps TRBD1 as D (5 bases). This CDR3 has 16 amino acids. V was shortened by 0 bases and J by 1 base, with 13 bases between the two germline ends. Per the germline V gene, CDR1 is SGHRS and CDR2 is YFSETQ. DNA of the CDR3: TGCGCCAGCAGCTTGGCCCTAGACAGCTCGAACACTGAAGCTTTCTTT. Amino acids: CASSLALDSSNTEAFF. The full variable domain, completed using reference TRBV5-1 and TRBJ1-1, is KAGVTQTPRYLIKTRGQQVTLSCSPISGHRSVSWYQQTPGQGLQFLFEYFSETQRNKGNFPGRFSGRQFSNSRSEMNVSTLELGDSALYLCASSLALDSSNTEAFFGQGTRLTVV.

The chain joins TRBV7-9 to TRBJ2-1; no firm D call. Per the germline V gene, CDR1 is SEHNR and CDR2 is FQNEAQ (reference sequence). V shed 8 bases and J shed 4 bases, with 9 bases lying between them. CDR3 size: 12 residues. The CDR3 spells CASGSGYNEQFF. CDR3 DNA: TGTGCCAGCGGGTCCGGATACAATGAGCAGTTCTTC.

The J gene is TRBJ1-2, the V gene TRBV6-1; 10 bases are a match to TRBD1. Germline V gives CDR1 MNHNS, CDR2 SASEGT. Trimming cost V 5 bases and J 8 bases; bases outside gene matches: 11. This CDR3 spans 15 amino acids. In DNA, the CDR3 is TGTGCCAGCAGTTCGCCAGACAGGGGGCGCTTAGGCTACACCTTC. Its protein product is CASSSPDRGRLGYTF.

The V and J genes are TRBV2 and TRBJ2-5; 14 bases agree with TRBD2. Germline V gives CDR1 SNHLY, CDR2 FYNNEI. Germline trimming cut 6 bases from V and 5 bases from J; bases unmatched to any gene: 5. The CDR3 contains 15 residues. The CDR3 loop is CASRTSGGAWETQYF. Written as DNA, the CDR3 is TGTGCCAGCAGGACTAGCGGGGGGGCCTGGGAGACCCAGTACTTC.

V and J are TRBV27 and TRBJ1-6; 9 bases are a match to TRBD1. The junction had 8 bases not matched to a gene; V was cut back by 7 bases and J by 10 bases. The CDR3 length is 14 residues. Germline-derived CDR1 and CDR2 are MNHEY and SMNVEV (reference sequence). This CDR3 is CASTSGQGFSPLHF. The CDR3 DNA sequence: TGTGCCAGCACGTCGGGACAGGGTTTCTCACCCCTCCACTTT.

This clone occurred once. The chain is built from TRBV9 and TRBJ2-2; D gene unclear. The CDR3 extends over 13 amino acids. Germline values: CDR1 SGDLS, CDR2 YYNGEE. Between the trimmed V and J ends, which lost 0 bases and 6 bases, there was a span of 6 bases. This CDR3 is CASSVVYPGELFF. The CDR3 nucleotides are TGTGCCAGCAGCGTAGTGTATCCCGGGGAGCTGTTTTTT.

The gene calls are TRBV7-9 and TRBJ2-1; the D is unclear. Germline CDR1 is SEHNR and CDR2 is FQNEAQ (reference sequence). Trimming left V 2 bases short and J 8 bases short, with 4 bases between. The CDR3 contains 11 residues. CDR3 coding DNA: TGTGCCAGCAGCTTATTCGATGAGCAGTTCTTC. Translating gives CASSLFDEQFF.

The chain couples TRBV19 to TRBJ2-3; a possible D gene is TRBD2 (6 bases). Trimming stripped 1 base from V and 4 bases from J, with 12 bases between. CDR3 length equals 15 residues. Per germline, CDR1 LNHDA and CDR2 SQIVND (reference sequence). The CDR3 sequence is CASSIVGLESDTQYF. For the CDR3, the DNA is TGTGCCAGTAGTATAGTGGGACTTGAGTCAGATACGCAGTATTTT.

The chain is built from TRBV6-5 and TRBJ1-5; possibly TRBD1 for D (5 bases). V lost 4 bases and J 7 bases, leaving 17 bases between the germline ends. Germline V gene data show CDR1 as MNHEY and CDR2 as SVGAGI. CDR3 length: 15 amino acids. CDR3 residues: CASSSAAGWDQPQHF. The CDR3 DNA is TGTGCCAGCAGTTCGGCTGCAGGGTGGGACCAGCCCCAGCATTTT.

This chain uses TRBV12-5 with TRBJ1-5; D gene ambiguous. CDR1 and CDR2 from the germline V gene are LGHNT and FRNRAP. V was shortened by 6 bases and J by 0 bases, with 15 bases between the two germline ends. CDR3 length: 16 residues. CDR3 nucleotide sequence: TGTGCTAGTGGAAAGGGAAGGGAAGATAGCAATCAGCCCCAGCATTTT. Protein sequence: CASGKGREDSNQPQHF.

The chain links TRBV5-6 to TRBJ1-1; D call uncertain. The germline V gene encodes CDR1 SGHDT and CDR2 YYEEEE. V gave up 2 bases and J gave up 1 base, with 6 bases separating them. The length of the CDR3 is 13 residues. The chain's CDR3 is CASSFGSNTEAFF. The DNA for the CDR3 is TGTGCCAGCAGCTTCGGGTCGAACACTGAAGCTTTCTTT.

This chain uses TRBV24-1 with TRBJ2-7; no clear D. The V gene's germline CDR1 is KGHDR and CDR2 SFDVKD. V was cut by 1 base and J by 4 bases, with 16 bases left in between. This CDR3 contains 16 residues. The CDR3 reads CATSDFLGPRRYEQYV. Here the CDR3 DNA reads TGTGCCACCAGTGATTTCCTAGGACCTCGCCGTTACGAGCAGTACGTC.

This clone was seen just once. The V gene is TRBV7-9, the J gene TRBJ1-2, with a possible D match to TRBD1 (5 bases). The V gene's germline CDR1 is SEHNR and CDR2 FQNEAQ (reference sequence). This CDR3 comprises 14 residues. Trimming removed 3 bases at V and 5 bases at J, with 13 bases between. As DNA, the CDR3 is TGTGCCAGCAGCTTTGGGGCAGGGAAGTATGGCTACACCTTC. Its translation is CASSFGAGKYGYTF.

The chain employs TRBV7-2 and TRBJ1-2; D not resolved. With 0 bases removed from V and 8 bases from J, the gap between germline ends came to 10 bases. This CDR3 region has 13 residues. The germline gives CDR1 SGHTA, CDR2 FQGNSA. This CDR3 reads CASSLATARGYTF. The CDR3 DNA sequence: TGTGCCAGCAGCTTAGCTACAGCCAGGGGCTACACCTTC. The full variable domain, rest sourced from reference TRBV7-2 and TRBJ1-2, is GAGVSQSPSNKVTEKGKDVELRCDPISGHTALYWYRQSLGQGLEFLIYFQGNSAPDKSGLPSDRFSAERTGGSVSTLTIQRTQQEDSAVYLCASSLATARGYTFGSGTRLTVV.

This clone has just a few counts. The chain has TRBV2 and TRBJ2-2; D unclear. CDR3 length equals 14 residues. Per the germline V gene, CDR1 is SNHLY and CDR2 is FYNNEI. Deletions cut 7 bases from V and 0 bases from J, with 9 bases between. The DNA for the CDR3 is TGTGCCAGCAAAACAGACCCGAACACCGGGGAGCTGTTTTTT. It translates to CASKTDPNTGELFF.

The rearrangement joins TRBV7-3 to TRBJ1-1; D remains ambiguous. The V gene lost 6 bases and the J gene lost 0 bases, with 8 bases spanning the gap. CDR3 length: 13 residues. Germline V lookup: CDR1 SGHTA, CDR2 FQGTGA. CDR3 sequence: CASRRTVNTEAFF. CDR3 bases: TGTGCCAGCAGGCGAACAGTGAACACTGAAGCTTTCTTT.

This clone was found once. The chain combines TRBV5-6 with TRBJ2-1; tentatively, D is TRBD1 (6 bases). The CDR3 extends over 15 amino acids. CDR1 and CDR2 (germline): SGHDT, YYEEEE. V was shortened by 4 bases and J by 7 bases, with 18 bases between the two germline ends. The CDR3 nucleotides read TGTGCCAGCAGCGACCCCTGGGGGCTGGGGAATGAGCAGTTCTTC. It translates to CASSDPWGLGNEQFF.